The 21 T cell receptor beta chains presented below share a single source sample, sequenced in a study of T cell responses to AZD1222 COVID-19 vaccine. This table comes from immunoSEQ multiplex PCR, and its TCRdb copy is limited to in-frame clones, with some not included. The table has about 78,000 clones, 90% seen once. The sequencing here drew on peripheral blood, taken 28 days after the second AZD1222 dose. These receptors originate from an adult who received the AZD1222 COVID-19 vaccine.

The V gene is TRBV19, the J gene TRBJ1-3, with D unclear. V shed 0 bases and J shed 0 bases, with 12 bases lying between them. This CDR3 is built from 17 residues. The germline gives CDR1 LNHDA, CDR2 SQIVND (reference sequence). CDR3 coding DNA: TGTGCCAGTAGTATAGAACCAGTTGCAAGCTCTGGAAACACCATATATTTT. Translating it yields CASSIEPVASSGNTIYF.

This chain uses TRBV6-5 with TRBJ1-3; D unresolved. The CDR3 spans 11 residues. The germline V gene encodes CDR1 MNHEY and CDR2 SVGAGI. V dropped 2 bases and J dropped 7 bases, with 3 bases sitting between them. The CDR3 region has the DNA TGTGCCAGCAGTTACAAGAACACCATATATTTT. It specifies CASSYKNTIYF.

The rearrangement links TRBV6-6 to TRBJ1-5; D unclear. V was trimmed by 8 bases and J by 1 base, leaving 9 bases between them. The germline gives CDR1 MNHNY, CDR2 SVGAGI (reference sequence). The length of the CDR3 is 13 residues. The CDR3 DNA sequence: TGTGCCAGCTGGAGTTGGAGCAATCAGCCCCAGCATTTT. This encodes CASWSWSNQPQHF.

Only a few counts were recorded for this clone. This chain connects TRBV25-1 to TRBJ2-6, with unresolved D. CDR3 length: 14 amino acids. Trimming removed 3 bases from V and 3 bases from J, with 6 bases in between. Germline loops: CDR1 MGHDK, CDR2 SYGVNS. CDR3 residues: CASSDPFGANVLTF. Here the CDR3 DNA reads TGTGCCAGCAGTGACCCCTTTGGGGCCAACGTCCTGACTTTC.

This clone was seen once. This sequence joins TRBV6-5 and TRBJ2-3, with TRBD1 matching 9 bases. From germline, CDR1 is MNHEY and CDR2 SVGAGI. The CDR3 is made up of 14 amino acids. The trim removed 4 bases at V and 7 bases at J, leaving 6 bases unmatched. CDR3: CASSSRQGEYTQYF. The CDR3 nucleotides are TGTGCCAGCAGTTCCAGACAGGGGGAGTATACGCAGTATTTT.

V gene TRBV6-2 or TRBV6-3 combines with J gene TRBJ2-3; 7 bases align to TRBD1. Trimming at V came to 0 bases and at J to 4 bases, leaving 10 bases not matched to a gene. The CDR3 spans 17 residues. CDR1 and CDR2 (germline): MNHEY, SVGEGT. As DNA, the CDR3 is TGTGCCAGCAGTTACTCGATGGTTCGACAGGGAGCAGATACGCAGTATTTT. Its protein is CASSYSMVRQGADTQYF.

The chain recombines TRBV13 with TRBJ1-1; D not certain. The CDR3 spans 13 residues. Germline lookup yields CDR1 PRHDT and CDR2 FYEKMQ (reference sequence). V was clipped by 5 bases and J by 12 bases, with 19 bases between them. For the CDR3, the DNA is TGTGCCAGCAGCCTCACCTCCGCGCGGGTGACTTTCTTT. It yields the protein CASSLTSARVTFF.

The J gene is TRBJ2-5, the V gene TRBV20-1, with 7 bases fitting TRBD2. CDR1 is DFQATT and CDR2 is SNEGSKA in the germline V gene (reference sequence). The CDR3 spans 11 residues. CDR3 bases: TGCAGCGCTCACGGGGGGAAGACCCAGTACTTC. Residues: CSAHGGKTQYF.

This chain uses TRBV10-3 with TRBJ2-7, with D unresolved. Germline assignment: CDR1 ENHRY and CDR2 SYGVKD. The CDR3 length is 11 residues. Trimming stripped 0 bases from V and 5 bases from J, with 2 bases between. The CDR3 here is CAISESDEQYF. The CDR3 DNA sequence: TGTGCCATCAGTGAGTCTGACGAGCAGTACTTC.

The V call is TRBV7-8, the J call TRBJ1-1, with unresolved D. Trimming removed 4 bases from V and 11 bases from J, with 14 bases in between. In germline, CDR1 is SGHVS, CDR2 FQNEAQ. The length of the CDR3 is 12 residues. CDR3 in amino acids: CASSSLGMKAFF. The CDR3 DNA reads TGTGCCAGCAGCTCCCTGGGGATGAAGGCTTTCTTT.

The chain joins TRBV7-3 to TRBJ2-1, with 8 bases matching TRBD2. The CDR3 sequence is 16 residues long. CDR1 is SGHTA, CDR2 FQGTGA, per germline. V lost 5 bases to trimming and J lost 5 bases; unmatched junction nucleotides: 11. The CDR3 here is CASSQSATSVNNEQFF. The CDR3 DNA reads as TGTGCCAGCAGCCAGTCCGCGACTAGCGTGAACAATGAGCAGTTCTTC.

The chain uses TRBV6-5 and TRBJ1-2, with D possibly being TRBD1 (6 bases). The germline CDR1 and CDR2 sequences are MNHEY and SVGAGI. V shed 8 bases and J shed 5 bases, with 15 bases lying between them. This CDR3 comprises 13 residues. The CDR3 is CASHQGQTYGYTF. CDR3 DNA sequence: TGTGCCAGCCACCAAGGACAGACTTATGGCTACACCTTC.

This chain links TRBV14 with TRBJ1-3, with D possibly TRBD1 on 5 matching bases. The CDR3 is 17 amino acids. V was trimmed by 0 bases and J by 0 bases, leaving 12 bases between them. Germline CDR1 SGHDN, CDR2 FVKESK. The CDR3 DNA reads TGTGCCAGCAGCCAAGAGGGGGTCGCGTACTCTGGAAACACCATATATTTT. It encodes CASSQEGVAYSGNTIYF.

V and J are TRBV11-2 and TRBJ2-2; 8 bases fit TRBD1. Unmatched junction bases numbered 2, after V lost 1 base and J lost 4 bases. The CDR3 contains 15 residues. Germline V gene data show CDR1 as SGHAT and CDR2 as FQNNGV. The CDR3 region has the DNA TGTGCCAGCAGCTTAGGACAGGGGAGCACCGGGGAGCTGTTTTTT. It specifies CASSLGQGSTGELFF. Full variable domain (remainder filled in from reference TRBV11-2 and TRBJ2-2): EAGVAQSPRYKIIEKRQSVAFWCNPISGHATLYWYQQILGQGPKLLIQFQNNGVVDDSQLPKDRFSAERLKGVDSTLKIQPAKLEDSAVYLCASSLGQGSTGELFFGEGSRLTVL.

The CDR3 region is CSVTGRGNTIYF. For the CDR3, the DNA is TGCAGCGTTACAGGGAGGGGAAACACCATATATTTT. This rearrangement joins TRBV29-1 to TRBJ1-3, with D maybe TRBD1 (6 bases). The CDR3 runs 12 residues. The ends were cut back, 5 bases at V and 4 bases at J, with 9 bases in the middle. CDR1 and CDR2 from the germline V gene are SQVTM and ANQGSEA.

The chain carries TRBV29-1 and TRBJ2-3, with TRBD2 as a possible D gene (6 bases). The germline gives CDR1 SQVTM, CDR2 ANQGSEA. Trimming removed 7 bases from V and 4 bases from J, with 15 bases in between. This CDR3 spans 13 amino acids. CDR3: CSATSSIADTQYF. The CDR3 DNA is TGCAGCGCGACTAGTTCTATCGCAGATACGCAGTATTTT.

The chain is built from TRBV5-1 and TRBJ2-1, with 8 bases that match TRBD2. Germline V lookup: CDR1 SGHRS, CDR2 YFSETQ. This CDR3 contains 16 residues. V shed 4 bases, J shed 0 bases, and the junction held 6 bases outside the gene matches. In DNA, the CDR3 is TGCGCCAGCAGCCCCTTAGCGGGACTCTCCTACAATGAGCAGTTCTTC. Encoded protein: CASSPLAGLSYNEQFF.

The chain employs TRBV5-1 and TRBJ2-3, with a tentative D call TRBD1 (5 bases). This CDR3 spans 14 amino acids. Between the trimmed V and J ends, which lost 5 bases and 2 bases, there was a span of 12 bases. Germline V gene data show CDR1 as SGHRS and CDR2 as YFSETQ. The CDR3, as DNA: TGCGCCAGCAGTGCGGCAGGGTACACAGATACGCAGTATTTT. Translating gives CASSAAGYTDTQYF. The full variable domain, rest sourced from reference TRBV5-1 and TRBJ2-3, is KAGVTQTPRYLIKTRGQQVTLSCSPISGHRSVSWYQQTPGQGLQFLFEYFSETQRNKGNFPGRFSGRQFSNSRSEMNVSTLELGDSALYLCASSAAGYTDTQYFGPGTRLTVL.

This clone was seen a single time. The CDR3 sequence is CASSLLGISNQPQHF. CDR3 sequence (DNA): TGTGCCAGCAGCTTGCTGGGGATAAGCAATCAGCCCCAGCATTTT. The gene calls are TRBV5-6 and TRBJ1-5; D remains ambiguous. The CDR3 runs 15 residues. V dropped 1 base and J dropped 1 base, with 9 bases sitting between them. Germline loops: CDR1 SGHDT, CDR2 YYEEEE. The full variable domain, rest sourced from reference TRBV5-6 and TRBJ1-5, is DAGVTQSPTHLIKTRGQQVTLRCSPKSGHDTVSWYQQALGQGPQFIFQYYEEEERQRGNFPDRFSGHQFPNYSSELNVNALLLGDSALYLCASSLLGISNQPQHFGDGTRLSIL.

The chain combines TRBV7-9 with TRBJ1-5, with 7 positions matching TRBD1. The V and J ends lost 5 bases and 3 bases, in that order; junction bases with no gene match: 4. The CDR3 contains 14 residues. Germline V gene lookup returns CDR1 SEHNR and CDR2 FQNEAQ (reference sequence). The CDR3 loop is CASSLGTVNQPQHF. The CDR3 coding sequence is TGTGCCAGCAGCCTGGGGACAGTCAATCAGCCCCAGCATTTT.

The rearrangement joins TRBV2 to TRBJ1-4; 7 bases fit TRBD1. With 4 bases clipped from V and 13 bases from J, the junction kept 6 bases outside the gene matches. This CDR3 has 12 amino acids. CDR1 and CDR2 from the germline V gene are SNHLY and FYNNEI. The CDR3 region is CASSGGDSRLFF. Written as DNA, the CDR3 is TGTGCCAGCAGTGGGGGGGACAGCAGACTGTTTTTT.